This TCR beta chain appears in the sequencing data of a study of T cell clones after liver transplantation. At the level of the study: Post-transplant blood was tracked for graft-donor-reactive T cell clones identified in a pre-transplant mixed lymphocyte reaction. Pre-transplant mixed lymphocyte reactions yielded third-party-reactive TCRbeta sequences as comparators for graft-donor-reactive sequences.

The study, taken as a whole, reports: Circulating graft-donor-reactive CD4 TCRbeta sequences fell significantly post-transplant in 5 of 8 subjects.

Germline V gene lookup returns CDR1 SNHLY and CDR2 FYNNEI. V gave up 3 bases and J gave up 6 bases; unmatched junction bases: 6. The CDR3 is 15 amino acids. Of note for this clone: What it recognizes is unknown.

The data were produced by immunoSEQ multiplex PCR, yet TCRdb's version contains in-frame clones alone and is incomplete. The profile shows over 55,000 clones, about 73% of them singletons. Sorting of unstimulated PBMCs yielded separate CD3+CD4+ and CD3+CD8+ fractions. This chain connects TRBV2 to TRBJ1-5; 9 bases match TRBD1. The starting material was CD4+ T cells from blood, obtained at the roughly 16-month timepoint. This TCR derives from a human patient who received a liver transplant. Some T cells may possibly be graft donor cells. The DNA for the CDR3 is TGTGCCAGCAGTGAGGGTACAGGGGGCGGTCAGCCCCAGCATTTT. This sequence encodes CASSEGTGGGQPQHF. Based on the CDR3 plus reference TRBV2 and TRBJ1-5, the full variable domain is EPEVTQTPSHQVTQMGQEVILRCVPISNHLYFYWYRQILGQKVEFLVSFYNNEISEKSEIFDDQFSVERPDGSNFTLKIRSTKLEDSAMYFCASSEGTGGGQPQHFGDGTRLSIL.